Listed here is a single T cell receptor beta chain. Antigen unknown. This sample was taken from a study of shared clonotypes between healthy human individuals. Study findings and constraints: Blood was the sole source, and tissue repertoires probably differ.

The germline V gene has CDR1 SGHRS and CDR2 YFSETQ. V lost 1 base and J lost 2; bases outside the gene matches: 17. The CDR3 runs 20 residues. Sorted-subset replicate PCR reactions were performed with 200 ng DNA, corresponding to 30,000 or so T cell genomes. Clones were read by immunoSEQ multiplex PCR, and TCRdb kept only the in-frame ones, dropping some. The sample holds around 1.4 million clones, approximately 98.5% seen once. Input material: naive CD4+ T cells sorted from blood. Subset specified: CD45RA+ positively selected. The clonotype comes from a young man in good health. The chain recombines TRBV5-1 with TRBJ2-7; 11 bases are a match to TRBD2. The CDR3 protein is CASSLSDVGLAGGPTYEQYF. The CDR3 nucleotides read TGCGCCAGCAGCTTGTCTGACGTCGGGCTAGCGGGAGGCCCCACCTACGAGCAGTACTTC.